A selection of T cell receptor beta chains follows, all from one sample in a study of blood T cell repertoires in COVID-19. TCRdb's table, derived via immunoSEQ multiplex PCR, lists solely in-frame clones and lacks some. This table holds fewer than 400,000 clones, around 85% found once. Sample: PBMCs or T cells enriched from blood (not recorded which). The receptors here all came from a woman in her 30s who had been exposed to COVID-19. CDR3s include the opening cysteine and the closing phenylalanine or tryptophan. A D gene is named only where the DNA matches it firmly. Only part of the rows carry a size: once, few, many, or a class if the clone is expanded.

>TRBV9|.|.|TRBJ2-7
TGTGCCAGCAGCGTAGAGGGGACCTACGAGCAGTACTTC
CASSVEGTYEQYF
>TRBV7-3|.|.|TRBJ1-2
TGTGCCAGCAGCACCCCACCGGGCTATGGCTACACCTTC
CASSTPPGYGYTF
>TRBV28|.|TRBD1|TRBJ1-1
TGTGCCAGCACAATGGGGACAGGGGGTACTGAAGCTTTCTTT
CASTMGTGGTEAFF
>TRBV27|.|.|TRBJ1-6
TGTGCCAGCAGTTCGTCGAATTCACCCCTCCACTTT
CASSSSNSPLHF
>TRBV13|.|.|TRBJ2-7
TGTGCCAGCAGCTTAGCCGGGGAGCAGTACTTC
CASSLAGEQYF
>TRBV28|.|TRBD1|TRBJ1-6
TGTGCCAGCAGTTTACAGTATTACCCCGGGACAGGGAAGCATTCACCCCTCCACTTT
CASSLQYYPGTGKHSPLHF
>TRBV30|.|.|TRBJ1-1
TGTGCCTGGAGGGGACAAGAAGCTTTCTTT
CAWRGQEAFF
>TRBV19|.|.|TRBJ2-6
TGTGCCAGTAGTATAGCCCTACCTGGGGCCAACGTCCTGACTTTC
CASSIALPGANVLTF
>TRBV7-3|.|.|TRBJ1-3
TGTGCCAGCAGCTTATCTAGCAGCTCTGGAAACACCATATATTTT
CASSLSSSSGNTIYF
>TRBV19|.|TRBD2|TRBJ2-1
TGTGCCAGTAGCATCGGGACTAGCGGATTTTCCTACAATGAGCAGTTCTTC
CASSIGTSGFSYNEQFF
>TRBV6-2/TRBV6-3|.|.|TRBJ2-1
TGTGCCAGCAGTTATAGGGGCTATGAGCAGTTCTTC
CASSYRGYEQFF
>TRBV18|.|.|TRBJ2-5
TGTGCCAGCTCACCACCGAGGCTAGCGAAAGAGACCCAGTACTTC
CASSPPRLAKETQYF
>TRBV15|.|TRBD2|TRBJ2-3
TGTGCCACCAGCAGAGGACGCGGGGGACCCACAGATACGCAGTATTTT
CATSRGRGGPTDTQYF
>TRBV18|.|TRBD1|TRBJ2-1
TGTGCCAGCTCACCACCGGTCGGACAGGGTTCCTACAATGAGCAGTTCTTC
CASSPPVGQGSYNEQFF
>TRBV28|few|.|TRBJ2-4
TGTGCCAGCAGTTTTTGGGGCAGGGAGGACATTCAGTACTTC
CASSFWGREDIQYF
>TRBV4-2|.|.|TRBJ1-5
TGTGCCAGCAGCGGAGGGACGGGGGGCCAGCCCCAGCATTTT
CASSGGTGGQPQHF
>TRBV20-1|.|TRBD2|TRBJ2-2
TGCAGTGCTAGTAGGCTAGCGGACACCGGGGAGCTGTTTTTT
CSASRLADTGELFF
>TRBV5-1|.|.|TRBJ2-6
TGCGCCAGCAGCGGACTTGTCTCTGGGGCCAACGTCCTGACTTTC
CASSGLVSGANVLTF
>TRBV4-1|.|.|TRBJ1-2
TGCGCCAGCAGCCAAGATCGGGATAGGGCGGGCTACACCTTC
CASSQDRDRAGYTF
>TRBV19|.|TRBD1|TRBJ2-5
TGTGCCAGTAGTATAGCGGGACAGGGGTCGGAGACCCAGTACTTC
CASSIAGQGSETQYF
>TRBV5-5|once|.|TRBJ1-1
TGTGCCAGCAGCTTGGCATATCGGGGGAGGACTGAAGCTTTCTTT
CASSLAYRGRTEAFF
>TRBV5-1|.|.|TRBJ1-1
TGCGCCAGCAGCCTGGGGGGGCCTGTTGCTGAAGCTTTCTTT
CASSLGGPVAEAFF
>TRBV28|.|TRBD1|TRBJ1-2
TGTGCCAGCAGTTTATGGGCGGACAGGTACTATGGCTACACCTTC
CASSLWADRYYGYTF
>TRBV7-7|.|.|TRBJ2-5
TGTGCTAGCAGCATAGACATCCAAGAGACCCAGTACTTC
CASSIDIQETQYF
>TRBV4-2|.|TRBD2|TRBJ2-2
TGTGCCAGCACCGGGACTAGCGGGGGGGTTGGCGGGGAGCTGTTTTTT
CASTGTSGGVGGELFF
>TRBV2|.|.|TRBJ1-5
TGTGCCAGCAGTTTGCAGGGATCGGGCAATCAGCCCCAGCATTTT
CASSLQGSGNQPQHF
>TRBV7-3|.|.|TRBJ1-1
TGTGCCAGCAAGAGACAGAGGAACACTGAAGCTTTCTTT
CASKRQRNTEAFF
>TRBV19|.|.|TRBJ2-3
TGTGCCAGTAAGAGGGGGAGCACAGATACGCAGTATTTT
CASKRGSTDTQYF
>TRBV11-2|.|TRBD1|TRBJ2-5
TGTGCCAGCAGCTTAGATTGGGCTGGGACAGGGAAAAAGGAGACCCAGTACTTC
CASSLDWAGTGKKETQYF
>TRBV7-2|.|.|TRBJ2-2
TGTGCCAGCAGACGAGGGACTTACGGGGAGCTGTTTTTT
CASRRGTYGELFF
>TRBV9|.|.|TRBJ2-2
TGTGCCAGCAGCGGAACAGGCCCCGCGAACACCGGGGAGCTGTTTTTT
CASSGTGPANTGELFF
>TRBV7-2|.|.|TRBJ1-2
TGTGCCAGCAGCTATGGGGGCCTTGGCTATGGCTACACCTTC
CASSYGGLGYGYTF
>TRBV15|.|.|TRBJ1-1
TGTGCCACCAGCCCTCAGTCGAACACTGAAGCTTTCTTT
CATSPQSNTEAFF
>TRBV3-1/TRBV3-2|.|TRBD1|TRBJ2-1
TGTGCCAGCAGCCCGGACAGGGGGCCCTACAATGAGCAGTTCTTC
CASSPDRGPYNEQFF
>TRBV7-2|.|.|TRBJ1-1
TGTGCCAGCAGCTTAGCAAGGGAGGACCAAGCTTTCTTT
CASSLAREDQAFF
>TRBV7-9|once|TRBD1|TRBJ1-2
TGTGCCAGCAGCTTGGGGGACAGGGGGGATGGCTACACCTTC
CASSLGDRGDGYTF
>TRBV28|.|.|TRBJ2-7
TGTGCCAGCGAGTTGACAGGGAGGAAGGACGAGCAGTACTTC
CASELTGRKDEQYF
>TRBV3-1/TRBV3-2|.|TRBD1|TRBJ2-7
TGTGCCAGCAGCCTCAACCGGGACAGGTCCCACGAGCAGTACTTC
CASSLNRDRSHEQYF
>TRBV5-1|.|.|TRBJ1-6
TGCGCCAGCAGCTTATGGGCCAGGGAGGATTCACCCCTCCACTTT
CASSLWAREDSPLHF
>TRBV28|few|.|TRBJ2-5
TGTGCCAGCCTCAGAGGCGGAGGGACCCAAGAGACCCAGTACTTC
CASLRGGGTQETQYF
>TRBV3-1/TRBV3-2|.|.|TRBJ1-2
TGTGCCAGCAGCCAAGTTAATACAGGGAGCTATGGCTACACCTTC
CASSQVNTGSYGYTF